One sample yielded the 26 T cell receptor beta chains listed below, sequenced in a study of shared clonotypes between healthy human individuals. Data came from immunoSEQ multiplex PCR; TCRdb stores just in-frame clones and leaves some out. This sample carries 450,000 to 550,000 clones, 70% to 80% of them seen once, and the ten largest clones take about an eighth. Sample: PBMCs. The source is a middle-aged woman in good health. Some clones in this sample may be carry-over from other donors' samples.

This rearrangement joins TRBV29-1 to TRBJ2-5; tentatively, D is TRBD1 (6 bases). Matching the DNA end better, TRBJ2-7 makes the J call doubtful. Germline values: CDR1 SQVTM, CDR2 ANQGSEA. The CDR3 length is 14 residues. The CDR3 loop reads CSVGNRVSSYEQYF. The CDR3 DNA follows: TGCAGCGTGGGGAACAGGGTATCCTCCTACGAGCAGTACTTC.

The chain is built from TRBV9 and TRBJ2-7; D remains ambiguous. This CDR3 has 15 amino acids. Germline lookup yields CDR1 SGDLS and CDR2 YYNGEE. Deletions cut 2 bases from V and 0 bases from J, with 12 bases between. The CDR3 reads CASSVGLTSSYEQYF. The CDR3 DNA is TGTGCCAGCAGCGTCGGGCTCACAAGCTCCTACGAGCAGTACTTC.

The rearrangement uses TRBV9 and TRBJ2-6; no definite D call. The V gene's germline CDR1 is SGDLS and CDR2 YYNGEE. The V end was cut by 4 bases, the J end by 0 bases, with 5 bases between. The CDR3 totals 14 residues. CDR3 coding DNA: TGTGCCAGCAGCCCCACCTCTGGGGCCAACGTCCTGACTTTC. It specifies CASSPTSGANVLTF.

V is TRBV19 and J is TRBJ2-7, with 9 bases fitting TRBD1. The J segment lost 6 bases and the V segment lost 4 bases, leaving 7 bases of the junction unmatched. Germline-derived CDR1 and CDR2 are LNHDA and SQIVND (reference sequence). The CDR3 consists of 14 residues. The CDR3 nucleotides read TGTGCCAGTAGTAAGGGACAGGGTGCGTCCGAGCAGTACTTC. It specifies CASSKGQGASEQYF. Supplemented by reference TRBV19 and TRBJ2-7, the full variable domain reads DGGITQSPKYLFRKEGQNVTLSCEQNLNHDAMYWYRQDPGQGLRLIYYSQIVNDFQKGDIAEGYSVSREKKESFPLTVTSAQKNPTAFYLCASSKGQGASEQYFGPGTRLTVT.

The chain joins TRBV18 to TRBJ2-2; tentative D call: TRBD1 (6 bases). Germline V gene lookup returns CDR1 KGHSH and CDR2 LQKENI. CDR3 size: 16 residues. V was trimmed by 3 bases and J by 3 bases, leaving 14 bases between them. The CDR3 bases are TGTGCCAGCTCACCCTCAGGGGCCGGAGACACCGGGGAGCTGTTTTTT. Protein sequence: CASSPSGAGDTGELFF.

This clone was recorded once. V usage is TRBV7-6 and J usage is TRBJ2-2; no definite D call. Germline V gene lookup returns CDR1 SGHVS and CDR2 FNYEAQ. V lost 7 bases, J lost 4 bases, and 16 bases lay in between. This CDR3 has 15 amino acids. CDR3 sequence (DNA): TGTGCCAGCAAGCCGCAGACTGGAATCACCGGGGAGCTGTTTTTT. Encoded protein: CASKPQTGITGELFF.

The V and J genes are TRBV9 and TRBJ1-4, with D possibly TRBD1 on 5 matching bases. CDR1 SGDLS and CDR2 YYNGEE come from the germline V gene. Trimming left V 7 bases short and J 5 bases short, with 12 bases between. This CDR3 spans 13 amino acids. The CDR3 sequence is CASGRGLNEKLFF. The CDR3, as DNA: TGTGCCAGCGGGAGGGGACTAAATGAAAAACTGTTTTTT. The full variable domain, completed using reference TRBV9 and TRBJ1-4, is DSGVTQTPKHLITATGQRVTLRCSPRSGDLSVYWYQQSLDQGLQFLIQYYNGEERAKGNILERFSAQQFPDLHSELNLSSLELGDSALYFCASGRGLNEKLFFGSGTQLSVL.

The chain combines TRBV2 with TRBJ2-1; possibly TRBD1 for D (5 bases). The germline CDR1 and CDR2 sequences are SNHLY and FYNNEI. The CDR3 loop spans 17 amino acids. V lost 2 bases and J lost 8, with 22 bases in between. CDR3: CASSERLNRQIVDEQFF. In DNA form, the CDR3 reads TGTGCCAGCAGTGAAAGATTGAACAGGCAGATTGTGGATGAGCAGTTCTTC.

The genes are TRBV19 and TRBJ2-2, with D perhaps assigned TRBD1 or TRBD2 (6 bases each). The CDR3 is made up of 15 amino acids. Germline CDR1 LNHDA, CDR2 SQIVND (reference sequence). Between the trimmed V and J ends, which lost 9 bases and 5 bases, there was a span of 19 bases. CDR3 nucleotide sequence: TGTGCCAGCGCCCGAGGGGGGACACCAACCGGGGAGCTGTTTTTT. Its protein product is CASARGGTPTGELFF.

J is TRBJ2-7 and V is TRBV4-3; D is possibly TRBD2 (7 bases). Trimming removed 1 base at V and 5 bases at J, with 18 bases between. Germline CDR1 LGHNA, CDR2 YSLEER. The CDR3 is 16 residues long. CDR3: CASSQVGWEGVHEQYF. CDR3 bases: TGCGCCAGCAGCCAAGTGGGATGGGAGGGGGTCCACGAGCAGTACTTC.

This clone was observed once. The genes are TRBV25-1 and TRBJ2-7, with D possibly matching TRBD1 (5 bases). Germline CDR1 reads MGHDK; CDR2 reads SYGVNS. This CDR3 spans 14 amino acids. The CDR3 nucleotides read TGTGCTTATCAAACGGCCAGGGATGTTTACGAGCAGTACTTC. Translating gives CAYQTARDVYEQYF.

This clone turned up a few times. The gene calls are TRBV11-2 and TRBJ1-1; D unclear. The V and J ends lost 1 base and 5 bases respectively, with 11 bases between them. The CDR3 sequence is 14 residues long. Germline CDR1 reads SGHAT; CDR2 reads FQNNGV. The CDR3, as DNA: TGTGCCAGCAGCTTAGCCTTGGTGGGGACTGAAGCTTTCTTT. Translation: CASSLALVGTEAFF. Together with reference TRBV11-2 and TRBJ1-1, the CDR3 gives the full variable domain: EAGVAQSPRYKIIEKRQSVAFWCNPISGHATLYWYQQILGQGPKLLIQFQNNGVVDDSQLPKDRFSAERLKGVDSTLKIQPAKLEDSAVYLCASSLALVGTEAFFGQGTRLTVV.

The genes are TRBV2 and TRBJ1-5; possible D gene TRBD1, 5 bases. Looked up from germline, CDR1 is SNHLY and CDR2 is FYNNEI. Trimming left V 6 bases short and J 0 bases short, with 18 bases between. The CDR3 length is 17 residues. The CDR3 nucleotides are TGTGCCAGCAGCGGGACGGAGGACCTAAATAGCAATCAGCCCCAGCATTTT. Translated: CASSGTEDLNSNQPQHF.

The chain recombines TRBV9 with TRBJ1-5, with 7 bases that match TRBD1. Per germline, CDR1 SGDLS and CDR2 YYNGEE. V lost 4 bases and J lost 7; bases outside the gene matches: 8. The CDR3 has 14 residues. The CDR3 protein is CASSPGNRGQPQHF. For the CDR3, the DNA is TGTGCCAGCAGCCCGGGTAACAGGGGCCAGCCCCAGCATTTT.

This clone has only a few counts. The chain employs TRBV29-1 and TRBJ2-7; maybe TRBD2 (6 bases). Trimming stripped 3 bases from V and 5 bases from J, with 17 bases between. The CDR3 totals 14 residues. Germline loops: CDR1 SQVTM, CDR2 ANQGSEA. The CDR3 coding sequence is TGCAGCGTTGATGCTTCTAGCGATGGGAACGAGCAGTACTTC. Protein sequence: CSVDASSDGNEQYF.

This clone was observed a few times. The identical CDR3 is also encoded by other nucleotide sequences in the sample. The chain links TRBV15 to TRBJ1-5; D gene ambiguous. Germline CDR1 and CDR2: LNHNV and YYDKDF (reference sequence). Trimming pared 0 bases from V and 6 bases from J, leaving 9 bases between. This CDR3 has 14 residues. In DNA form, the CDR3 reads TGTGCCACCAGCAGAGATCGCCTGGGTCAGCCCCAGCATTTT. This codes for CATSRDRLGQPQHF.

This CDR3 reads CASSPRANSPLHF. As DNA, the CDR3 is TGCGCCAGCAGTCCTCGTGCTAATTCACCCCTCCACTTT. The chain has TRBV10-2 and TRBJ1-6; unclear D gene. V was trimmed by 5 bases and J by 6 bases, leaving 8 bases between them. Germline CDR1 reads WSHSY; CDR2 reads SAAADI. The CDR3 spans 13 residues.

The chain has TRBV4-2 and TRBJ1-5; 8 bases match TRBD1. V lost 3 bases to trimming and J lost 6 bases; unmatched junction nucleotides: 13. This CDR3 region has 17 residues. Looked up from germline, CDR1 is LGHNA and CDR2 is YNFKEQ. CDR3 sequence reads: CASSHGIAGQEGQPQHF. CDR3 in DNA: TGTGCCAGCAGCCATGGTATTGCGGGACAGGAGGGTCAGCCCCAGCATTTT.

This clone was counted once. V and J are TRBV5-1 and TRBJ1-5; D is unresolved. The CDR3 loop spans 15 amino acids. The ends were cut back, 0 bases at V and 0 bases at J, with 7 bases in the middle. Germline CDR1 is SGHRS and CDR2 is YFSETQ. The CDR3 coding sequence is TGCGCCAGCAGCTTGGCCCCCAATAGCAATCAGCCCCAGCATTTT. Translating gives CASSLAPNSNQPQHF.

This clone has only a few counts. This chain links TRBV28 with TRBJ1-1; D not certain. Germline V gene data show CDR1 as MDHEN and CDR2 as SYDVKM. CDR3 length equals 12 residues. The germline V and J ends were trimmed by 7 bases and 8 bases, with 14 bases remaining between them. The CDR3, as DNA: TGTGCCAGCACCAGTCCATACGTGGAAGCTTTCTTT. Translation gives CASTSPYVEAFF.

This clone has more than one count but fewer than ten. The chain uses TRBV5-1 and TRBJ1-1; no definite D call. This CDR3 region has 12 residues. Germline V CDR1 and CDR2: SGHRS, YFSETQ. The V end lost 5 bases, the J end lost 7 bases, and 12 bases lay between the germline ends. The CDR3 spells CASRLGPGEAFF. Here the CDR3 DNA reads TGCGCCAGCAGGCTTGGTCCTGGTGAAGCTTTCTTT.

This clone was detected only a few times. The chain employs TRBV13 and TRBJ1-1, with 8 bases matching TRBD1. With V trimmed by 5 bases and J by 4 bases, 9 bases remained unmatched. This CDR3 has 15 amino acids. The germline CDR1 and CDR2 sequences are PRHDT and FYEKMQ (reference sequence). The CDR3 loop is CASSPRDRKLTEAFF. The CDR3 nucleotides are TGTGCCAGCAGCCCTAGGGACAGGAAACTCACTGAAGCTTTCTTT.

The chain carries TRBV6-1 and TRBJ1-5; perhaps TRBD1 as D (5 bases). V was pared by 4 bases and J by 3 bases, with 10 bases between. CDR1 and CDR2 (germline): MNHNS, SASEGT. The CDR3 is made up of 14 amino acids. The CDR3 DNA reads TGTGCCAGCAGTGGTAGGGGTTCCAATCAGCCCCAGCATTTT. It yields the protein CASSGRGSNQPQHF.

The V gene is TRBV15, the J gene TRBJ2-7; TRBD2 matches 8 bases. Germline CDR1 reads LNHNV; CDR2 reads YYDKDF (reference sequence). The CDR3 is made up of 15 amino acids. V lost 3 bases and J lost 4; bases outside the gene matches: 8. The DNA of the CDR3 is TGTGCCACCAGCAGGCACCCCCTAGCGGGTTACGAGCAGTACTTC. Translated: CATSRHPLAGYEQYF. The variable domain in full, completed from reference TRBV15 and TRBJ2-7, reads DAMVIQNPRYQVTQFGKPVTLSCSQTLNHNVMYWYQQKSSQAPKLLFHYYDKDFNNEADTPDNFQSRRPNTSFCFLDIRSPGLGDTAMYLCATSRHPLAGYEQYFGPGTRLTVT.

This clone was observed a handful of times. V is TRBV12-5 and J is TRBJ2-7; the match to TRBD2 covers 8 bases. Germline-derived CDR1 and CDR2 are LGHNT and FRNRAP. With 1 base clipped from V and 6 bases from J, the junction kept 2 bases outside the gene matches. CDR3 size: 13 residues. The CDR3, as DNA: TGTGCTAGTGGTTTGGCGGGAGGGTCCGAGCAGTACTTC. Translation: CASGLAGGSEQYF.

In DNA form, the CDR3 reads TGTGCCAGCAGCTTAGGACTAGCGGGAGTCAATGAGCAGTTCTTC. Its protein is CASSLGLAGVNEQFF. V and J are TRBV7-8 and TRBJ2-1; 12 bases are shared with TRBD2. V shed 1 base and J 6 bases; nucleotides not matched to a gene: 1. The CDR3 extends over 15 amino acids. Per germline, CDR1 SGHVS and CDR2 FQNEAQ.